This T cell receptor (beta chain) was obtained from a study of shared clonotypes between healthy human individuals. Clones were sequenced by immunoSEQ multiplex PCR, and TCRdb holds only the in-frame ones, with some missing. The top ten clones hold around 1.7% of a sample with over 2,000,000 clones, approximately 92% of them seen once. Whole-study findings and limits: Among the subsets, naive ones generally showed larger estimated richness than memory ones.

This CDR3 contains 14 residues. Looked up from germline, CDR1 is MNHEY and CDR2 is SMNVEV (reference sequence). V was pared by 2 bases and J by 0 bases, with 7 bases between. Naivety among CD8 cells was defined by CD45RO negativity and positive CCR7 selection, thereby excluding terminally differentiated effector memory CD45RA+ cells. Note on this clone: Its cognate antigen is unknown.

The gene calls are TRBV27 and TRBJ1-2; no firm D call. This TCR came from a man between 18 and 29 years old in good health. Some clones in this sample may be carry-over from other donors' samples. Sequencing was carried out using naive CD8+ T cells from PBMCs. CDR3 coding DNA: TGTGCCAGCAGTTTAGACGGTGCTAACTATGGCTACACCTTC. Amino acids: CASSLDGANYGYTF.